Listed below are T cell receptor beta chains from one sample, sequenced in a study of T-cell reconstitution after alpha-beta-depleted transplantation in children. A single record per CDR3 protein comes from TCRdb applying MiXCR to the PCR reads. The sample has over 80,000 distinct CDR3 sequences; more than 20% are singletons. Sequenced material: PBMCs, taken before TCRalphabeta/CD19-depleted stem cell transplant. These receptors were taken from a boy aged 2 to 10 with acute lymphoblastic leukemia, due to receive a stem cell transplant. Both conserved end residues are part of each CDR3. Each record gives: D gene, J gene, clone size, V gene, CDR3 DNA, CDR3 protein. D genes are given only for firm matches. Expanded clones get a size class; other rows say once, few or many, or leave the size out.

d_gene: NA; j_gene: TRBJ2-5; abundance: NA; v_gene: TRBV28; CDR3nt: TGTGCCAGCAGGCTACAGGGTGGGGAGACCCAGTACTTC; CDR3aa: CASRLQGGETQYF
d_gene: NA; j_gene: TRBJ2-1; abundance: NA; v_gene: TRBV12-3/TRBV12-4; CDR3nt: TGTGCCAGCAGTTACAGGACTACCTACAATGAGCAGTTCTTC; CDR3aa: CASSYRTTYNEQFF
d_gene: NA; j_gene: TRBJ1-1; abundance: many; v_gene: TRBV28; CDR3nt: TGTGCCAGCAAACTGGGGGGAGGCACTGAAGCTTTCTTT; CDR3aa: CASKLGGGTEAFF
d_gene: NA; j_gene: TRBJ1-1; abundance: NA; v_gene: TRBV29-1; CDR3nt: TGCAGCGTCCTCGGGAGAGGACAGCCGAACACTGAAGCTTTCTTT; CDR3aa: CSVLGRGQPNTEAFF
d_gene: TRBD2; j_gene: TRBJ2-1; abundance: few; v_gene: TRBV6-1; CDR3nt: TGTGCCAGCAGCCCAGCGGGGGGGCCTTTGAATGAGCAGTTCTTC; CDR3aa: CASSPAGGPLNEQFF
d_gene: TRBD2; j_gene: TRBJ2-1; abundance: many; v_gene: TRBV5-1; CDR3nt: TGCGCCAGCAGACTAGCGGGAGGCAACAATGAGCAGTTCTTC; CDR3aa: CASRLAGGNNEQFF
d_gene: TRBD2; j_gene: TRBJ2-7; abundance: NA; v_gene: TRBV28; CDR3nt: TGTGCCAGCAGTTCACTAGCGGGAGGGCCGGATGAGCAGTACTTC; CDR3aa: CASSSLAGGPDEQYF
d_gene: TRBD2; j_gene: TRBJ2-1; abundance: few; v_gene: TRBV6-1; CDR3nt: TGTGCCAGTTCCTCTAGCGGAGTAACCTACAATGAGCAGTTCTTC; CDR3aa: CASSSSGVTYNEQFF
d_gene: NA; j_gene: TRBJ2-1; abundance: few; v_gene: TRBV4-2; CDR3nt: TGTGCCAGCAGCCAAGCATCGGCACTAGCTAGGAATGAGCAGTTCTTC; CDR3aa: CASSQASALARNEQFF
d_gene: TRBD1; j_gene: TRBJ2-7; abundance: few; v_gene: TRBV5-1; CDR3nt: TGCGCCAGCAGCTTGATCTGGGTGACAGGGACAGGCGAGCAGTACTTC; CDR3aa: CASSLIWVTGTGEQYF
d_gene: NA; j_gene: TRBJ2-3; abundance: few; v_gene: TRBV10-3; CDR3nt: TGTGCCATCAGTGAGGGGGGGCGAGGAACAGATACGCAGTATTTT; CDR3aa: CAISEGGRGTDTQYF
d_gene: NA; j_gene: TRBJ2-7; abundance: NA; v_gene: TRBV7-8; CDR3nt: TGTGCCAGCAGGCCCCCAGCGGAGGGCCGCCAGTACTTC; CDR3aa: CASRPPAEGRQYF
d_gene: NA; j_gene: TRBJ2-5; abundance: few; v_gene: TRBV20-1; CDR3nt: TGCAGTGCTCTTATGATTACAGGGCAAGAGACCCAGTACTTC; CDR3aa: CSALMITGQETQYF
d_gene: NA; j_gene: TRBJ2-1; abundance: few; v_gene: TRBV28; CDR3nt: TGTGCCAGCAGTTCTGGTTGGGCGGAGGCAGGTGATGAGCAGTTCTTC; CDR3aa: CASSSGWAEAGDEQFF
d_gene: TRBD1; j_gene: TRBJ2-2; abundance: NA; v_gene: TRBV20-1; CDR3nt: TGCAGTGCTAGAGAACGGGACAGGGATGTCACCGGGGAGCTGTTTTTT; CDR3aa: CSARERDRDVTGELFF
d_gene: NA; j_gene: TRBJ2-2; abundance: many; v_gene: TRBV12-3/TRBV12-4; CDR3nt: TGTGCCAGCAGTTTAGCCGTGGGAAACACCGGGGAGCTGTTTTTT; CDR3aa: CASSLAVGNTGELFF